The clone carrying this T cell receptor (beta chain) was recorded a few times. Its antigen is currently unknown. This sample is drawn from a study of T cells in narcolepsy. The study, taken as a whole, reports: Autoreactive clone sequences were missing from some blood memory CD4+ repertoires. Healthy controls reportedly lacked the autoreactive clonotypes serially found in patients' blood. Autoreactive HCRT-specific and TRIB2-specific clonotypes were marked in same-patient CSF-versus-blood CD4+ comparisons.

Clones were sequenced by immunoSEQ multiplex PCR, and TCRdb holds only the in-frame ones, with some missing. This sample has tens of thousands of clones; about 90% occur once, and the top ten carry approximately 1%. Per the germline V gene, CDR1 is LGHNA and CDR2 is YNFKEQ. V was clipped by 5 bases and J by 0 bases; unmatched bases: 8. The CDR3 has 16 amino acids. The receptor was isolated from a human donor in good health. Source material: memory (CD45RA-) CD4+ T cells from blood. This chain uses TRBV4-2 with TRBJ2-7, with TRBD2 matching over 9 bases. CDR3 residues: CASSSLVAGASYEQYF. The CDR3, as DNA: TGTGCCAGCAGCTCCCTGGTAGCGGGGGCCTCCTACGAGCAGTACTTC.